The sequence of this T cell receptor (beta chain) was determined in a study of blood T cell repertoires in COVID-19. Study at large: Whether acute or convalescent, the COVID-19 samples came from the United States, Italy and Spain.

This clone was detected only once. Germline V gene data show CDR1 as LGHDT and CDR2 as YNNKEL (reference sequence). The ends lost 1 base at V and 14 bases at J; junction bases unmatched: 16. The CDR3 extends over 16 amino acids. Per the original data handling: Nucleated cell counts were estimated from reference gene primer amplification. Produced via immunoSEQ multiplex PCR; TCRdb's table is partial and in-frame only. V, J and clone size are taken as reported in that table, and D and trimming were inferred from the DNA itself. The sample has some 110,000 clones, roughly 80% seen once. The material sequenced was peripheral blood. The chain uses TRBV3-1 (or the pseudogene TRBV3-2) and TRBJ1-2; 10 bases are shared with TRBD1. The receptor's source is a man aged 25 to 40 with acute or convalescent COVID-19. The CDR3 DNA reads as TGTGCCAGCAGCCAAGGTCGAGACAGGGGGCTCGGGGTCCTGACCTTC. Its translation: CASSQGRDRGLGVLTF.